The 23 T cell receptor beta chains reported below all come from one sample, sequenced in a study of cytomegalovirus exposure and HLA in healthy donors. 60 Vbeta and 13 Jbeta primers were used in PCR. TCRdb's table, derived via immunoSEQ multiplex PCR, lists solely in-frame clones and lacks some. The sample has about 100,000 clones, roughly 85% seen once. Sequenced input: PBMCs. The source of these receptors is a man between 60 and 70 years old in good health and CMV-seropositive.

The chain is built from TRBV6-5 and TRBJ2-7, with a tentative D call TRBD2 (5 bases). Germline V gene sequence: CDR1 MNHEY, CDR2 SVGAGI. The CDR3 has 13 amino acids. Trimming took 5 bases from V and 2 from J, leaving 10 bases between them. The CDR3 DNA reads TGTGCCAGCAGTCACCGGGAAGCCTACGAGCAGTACTTC. This encodes CASSHREAYEQYF.

The chain recombines TRBV11-2 with TRBJ2-7; 7 bases are shared with TRBD2. The CDR3 totals 14 residues. CDR1 and CDR2 (germline): SGHAT, FQNNGV. The ends lost 2 bases at V and 7 bases at J; junction bases unmatched: 8. The CDR3 sequence: CASSLMYQGGEQYF. CDR3 sequence (DNA): TGTGCCAGCAGCTTAATGTACCAGGGAGGGGAGCAGTACTTC.

This chain links TRBV5-1 with TRBJ2-2; 9 bases align to TRBD2. This CDR3 region has 21 residues. Germline trimming cut 4 bases from V and 2 bases from J; bases unmatched to any gene: 21. The V gene's germline CDR1 is SGHRS and CDR2 YFSETQ. CDR3 sequence (DNA): TGCGCCAGCAGCCCTCGGATGCAGGGACGGGCTAGCGGGGTAAACACCGGGGAGCTGTTTTTT. This gives the protein CASSPRMQGRASGVNTGELFF.

This clone has a handful of counts. This chain joins TRBV11-2 and TRBJ1-3; D call uncertain. Per germline, CDR1 SGHAT and CDR2 FQNNGV. The ends were cut back, 1 base at V and 4 bases at J, with 2 bases in the middle. The CDR3 consists of 12 residues. The CDR3 region has the DNA TGTGCCAGCAGCTTAGCGGGAAACACCATATATTTT. Translating gives CASSLAGNTIYF.

This chain joins TRBV11-2 and TRBJ1-1, with D possibly being TRBD1 (5 bases). CDR3 length equals 13 residues. Per the germline V gene, CDR1 is SGHAT and CDR2 is FQNNGV. Deletions cut 5 bases from V and 5 bases from J, with 12 bases between. CDR3 in amino acids: CASSGQGWTEAFF. The CDR3 coding sequence is TGTGCCAGCAGCGGGCAGGGTTGGACTGAAGCTTTCTTT.

The chain employs TRBV10-2 and TRBJ2-7; TRBD1 is a possible D gene (6 bases). Germline-derived CDR1 and CDR2 are WSHSY and SAAADI. This CDR3 comprises 14 residues. Between the trimmed V and J ends, which lost 7 bases and 0 bases, there was a span of 13 bases. The chain's CDR3 is CASTRTESSYEQYF. As DNA, the CDR3 is TGCGCCAGCACTCGGACAGAAAGCTCCTACGAGCAGTACTTC.

This chain joins TRBV6-1 and TRBJ2-3; D is ambiguous. This CDR3 is 13 amino acids long. V was trimmed by 7 bases and J by 4 bases, leaving 12 bases between them. Germline lookup yields CDR1 MNHNS and CDR2 SASEGT. In DNA, the CDR3 is TGTGCCAGCACCACCCAGACTTCAGATACGCAGTATTTT. The encoded protein is CASTTQTSDTQYF.

The chain couples TRBV5-4 to TRBJ2-2; TRBD1 agrees at 9 bases. CDR1 and CDR2 from the germline V gene are SGHNT and YYREEE (reference sequence). The CDR3 runs 15 residues. V shed 3 bases and J 5 bases; nucleotides not matched to a gene: 5. The CDR3 reads CASSWGQGGTGELFF. CDR3 DNA: TGTGCCAGCAGCTGGGGACAGGGAGGGACCGGGGAGCTGTTTTTT.

The J gene is TRBJ2-3, the V gene TRBV10-3; 8 nucleotides line up with TRBD1. The CDR3 loop spans 14 amino acids. CDR1 is ENHRY and CDR2 is SYGVKD in the germline V gene. The ends lost 6 bases at V and 5 bases at J; junction bases unmatched: 7. The CDR3 here is CAISRTGSVDTQYF. The CDR3, as DNA: TGTGCCATCAGCCGGACAGGGTCAGTAGATACGCAGTATTTT.

This chain connects TRBV11-3 to TRBJ2-3, with unresolved D. Germline V gene data show CDR1 as SGHNT and CDR2 as YENEEA. This CDR3 spans 14 amino acids. V lost 2 bases and J 1 base, leaving 7 bases between the germline ends. CDR3 residues: CASSLFYGTDTQYF. The CDR3 region has the DNA TGTGCCAGCAGCTTATTCTACGGCACAGATACGCAGTATTTT. Together with reference TRBV11-3 and TRBJ2-3, the CDR3 gives the full variable domain: EAGVVQSPRYKIIEKKQPVAFWCNPISGHNTLYWYLQNLGQGPELLIRYENEEAVDDSQLPKDRFSAERLKGVDSTLKIQPAELGDSAVYLCASSLFYGTDTQYFGPGTRLTVL.

The CDR3 loop reads CASSLGQGEGETQYF. As DNA, the CDR3 is TGTGCCAGCAGTTTGGGACAGGGTGAGGGAGAGACCCAGTACTTC. The chain has TRBV7-7 and TRBJ2-5; 9 bases agree with TRBD1. Germline CDR1 SSHAT, CDR2 FNYEAQ (reference sequence). This CDR3 spans 15 amino acids. With 6 bases clipped from V and 4 bases from J, the junction kept 9 bases outside the gene matches.

The chain is built from TRBV4-1 and TRBJ1-6; maybe TRBD1 (5 bases). Germline loops: CDR1 MGHRA, CDR2 YSYEKL. This CDR3 region has 15 residues. V shed 1 base and J shed 9 bases, with 13 bases lying between them. The CDR3 DNA is TGCGCCAGCAGCCAAGCGTCAGGGATAGGTTCACCCCTCCACTTT. Protein product: CASSQASGIGSPLHF.

This clone was detected only a few times. V and J are TRBV4-1 and TRBJ2-7; TRBD2 aligns across 8 bases. Germline lookup yields CDR1 MGHRA and CDR2 YSYEKL. This CDR3 contains 16 residues. The junction had 10 bases not matched to a gene; V was cut back by 4 bases and J by 2 bases. CDR3 amino acids: CASSLGAGGVTYEQYF. The CDR3 DNA is TGCGCCAGCAGCCTGGGGGCGGGGGGTGTGACCTACGAGCAGTACTTC.

The J gene is TRBJ2-5, the V gene TRBV13, with D tentatively TRBD1 (5 bases). Germline V gene lookup returns CDR1 PRHDT and CDR2 FYEKMQ (reference sequence). V gave up 5 bases and J gave up 4 bases, with 14 bases separating them. This CDR3 has 14 amino acids. The CDR3 region has the DNA TGTGCCAGCAGCCCGCTGATTCAGGGAGAGACCCAGTACTTC. It codes for CASSPLIQGETQYF.

This chain uses TRBV12-5 with TRBJ2-2, with D possibly being TRBD1 (6 bases). Trimming took off 3 bases at V and 0 bases at J, with 11 bases between the two ends. Germline CDR1 is LGHNT and CDR2 is FRNRAP. The CDR3 has 16 residues. CDR3 nucleotides: TGTGCTAGTGGTTTCCTAACAGGGACGAACACCGGGGAGCTGTTTTTT. Translating gives CASGFLTGTNTGELFF.

The V call is TRBV7-9, the J call TRBJ1-2; no definite D call. The CDR3 runs to 12 residues. CDR1 and CDR2 from the germline V gene are SEHNR and FQNEAQ (reference sequence). V lost 11 bases, J lost 2 bases, and 12 bases lay in between. For the CDR3, the DNA is TGTGCCGCAGGCGGGGTCAACTATGGCTACACCTTC. It codes for CAAGGVNYGYTF.

This chain uses TRBV27 with TRBJ1-5, with 9 positions matching TRBD1. The CDR3 length is 15 residues. CDR1 is MNHEY and CDR2 is SMNVEV in the germline V gene (reference sequence). The ends lost 5 bases at V and 2 bases at J; junction bases unmatched: 4. The CDR3 sequence: CASSTGGPGNQPQHF. As DNA, the CDR3 is TGTGCCAGCAGTACAGGGGGCCCAGGCAATCAGCCCCAGCATTTT.

The chain combines TRBV4-3 with TRBJ2-1, with 9 nucleotides matching TRBD1. Trimming took 0 bases from V and 3 from J; bases not matched to a gene: 6. Germline V gives CDR1 LGHNA, CDR2 YSLEER. The length of the CDR3 is 17 residues. The CDR3 region is CASSQDRAGQGYNEQFF. The CDR3 nucleotides read TGCGCCAGCAGCCAAGATCGAGCGGGACAGGGCTACAATGAGCAGTTCTTC.

J is TRBJ2-3 and V is TRBV5-1; 12 bases map to TRBD2. Unmatched junction bases numbered 5, after V lost 4 bases and J lost 2 bases. The CDR3 consists of 16 residues. From germline, CDR1 is SGHRS and CDR2 YFSETQ. The CDR3 protein is CASSTGLAGFTDTQYF. The CDR3 DNA reads as TGCGCCAGCAGCACAGGACTAGCGGGATTCACAGATACGCAGTATTTT.

CDR3 in amino acids: CASSALGDRGIYEQYF. CDR3 in DNA: TGTGCCAGCAGCGCCTTAGGGGACAGGGGGATCTACGAGCAGTACTTC. The rearrangement uses TRBV9 and TRBJ2-7, with TRBD1 matching over 11 bases. With 3 bases clipped from V and 3 bases from J, the junction kept 8 bases outside the gene matches. Looked up from germline, CDR1 is SGDLS and CDR2 is YYNGEE. This CDR3 has 16 amino acids.

The V gene is TRBV11-3, the J gene TRBJ2-2; TRBD2 aligns across 11 bases. Germline V CDR1 and CDR2: SGHNT, YENEEA. CDR3 length equals 16 residues. Germline trimming cut 1 base from V and 5 bases from J; bases unmatched to any gene: 3. CDR3 coding DNA: TGTGCCAGCAGCTTAGTTAGCGGGGGGGCGACCGGGGAGCTGTTTTTT. Amino acids: CASSLVSGGATGELFF.

The chain carries TRBV7-9 and TRBJ1-1; D is possibly TRBD1 (5 bases). V was clipped by 5 bases and J by 4 bases, with 20 bases between them. The CDR3 runs to 16 residues. CDR1 and CDR2 (germline): SEHNR, FQNEAQ (reference sequence). CDR3 sequence: CASSPAGTGGTTEAFF. The CDR3 DNA reads as TGTGCCAGCAGCCCTGCCGGGACTGGGGGGACCACTGAAGCTTTCTTT.

This clone was counted a few times. The chain uses TRBV7-9 and TRBJ1-3, with TRBD1 matching over 7 bases. Germline lookup yields CDR1 SEHNR and CDR2 FQNEAQ (reference sequence). Trimming took 5 bases from V and 2 from J; bases not matched to a gene: 6. This CDR3 comprises 15 residues. The CDR3 loop reads CASSPHGTAGNTIYF. The CDR3 DNA sequence: TGTGCCAGCAGCCCCCACGGGACAGCTGGAAACACCATATATTTT.